This TCR beta chain was recovered during a study of identical twins. CDR1 and CDR2 (germline): SQVTM, ANQGSEA. The CDR3 is made up of 11 amino acids. Between the trimmed V and J ends, which lost 6 bases and 10 bases, there was a span of 13 bases. A universal primer site arose from template switching, and cDNA bore unique molecular identifiers. TCRdb called the 5' RACE reads again in MiXCR, with one record for every CDR3 protein. The sample includes about 530,000 distinct CDR3 sequences, more than 20% of them seen just once. General study results and limits: Beta out-of-frame twin sharing showed a weaker excess. Abundant beta clonotypes from cord blood bore fewer insertions; memory repertoires lacked this pattern.

Worth noting for this clonotype: Its antigen is as yet unknown.

These records were also assigned to another study, of yellow fever vaccine responses in identical twins.

The source is a woman younger than 30 in good health. This chain links TRBV29-1 with TRBJ2-1; a possible D gene is TRBD2 (5 bases). The source material was CD4+ T cells sorted from blood. The CDR3 loop is CSVGGLSEQFF. As DNA, the CDR3 is TGCAGCGTCGGCGGACTTTCGGAGCAGTTCTTC.